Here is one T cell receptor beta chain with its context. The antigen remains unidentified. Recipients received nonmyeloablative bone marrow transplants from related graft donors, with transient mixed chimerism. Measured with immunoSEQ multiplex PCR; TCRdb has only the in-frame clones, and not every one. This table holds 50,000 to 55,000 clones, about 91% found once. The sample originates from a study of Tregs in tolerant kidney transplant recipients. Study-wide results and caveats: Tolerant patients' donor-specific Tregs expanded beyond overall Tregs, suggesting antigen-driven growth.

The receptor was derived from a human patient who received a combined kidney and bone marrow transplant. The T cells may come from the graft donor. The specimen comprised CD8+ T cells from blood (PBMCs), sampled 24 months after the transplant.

CDR3 nucleotide sequence: TGTGCCAGCAGCTTCCCCGGCTTAGGACAGGGAGAGGAAGAGCAGTACTTC. This sequence encodes CASSFPGLGQGEEEQYF. The rearrangement links TRBV5-4 to TRBJ2-7; the match to TRBD1 covers 8 bases. The CDR3 contains 17 residues. Per the germline V gene, CDR1 is SGHNT and CDR2 is YYREEE (reference sequence). The ends lost 2 bases at V and 7 bases at J; junction bases unmatched: 17.